This T cell receptor beta chain was retrieved from a study of cytomegalovirus exposure and HLA in healthy donors. Vbeta (60) and Jbeta (13) primers were used in the PCR. Sequenced by immunoSEQ multiplex PCR; TCRdb stores in-frame clones only, minus some. The profile shows around 140,000 clones, 76% of them singletons. The trim removed 4 bases at V and 7 bases at J, leaving 4 bases unmatched. The CDR3 sequence is 15 residues long. Germline CDR1 reads SGHVS; CDR2 reads FQNEAQ. The specimen was PBMCs. J is TRBJ2-3 and V is TRBV7-8, with 14 bases fitting TRBD2. The receptor's source is a female donor in good health and CMV-seropositive. As DNA, the CDR3 is TGTGCCAGCAGCTCAGGGACTAGCGGGGGAAATACGCAGTATTTT. It codes for CASSSGTSGGNTQYF.